The sequence of this TCR beta chain was determined in a study of blood T cell repertoires in COVID-19. Per germline, CDR1 SGHDN and CDR2 FVKESK. The CDR3 contains 13 residues. Germline trimming cut 3 bases from V and 4 bases from J; bases unmatched to any gene: 2. Sequencing used immunoSEQ multiplex PCR; TCRdb keeps in-frame clones, though not all of them. The sample has around 170,000 clones, around nine tenths seen once. This TCR was recovered from a man in his fifties or sixties with acute or convalescent COVID-19. V is TRBV14 and J is TRBJ2-7, with 8 nucleotides matching TRBD1. What was sequenced was peripheral blood. This CDR3 is CASSQDRVYEQYF. CDR3 coding DNA: TGTGCCAGCAGCCAGGACAGGGTGTACGAGCAGTACTTC.